This T cell receptor (beta chain) was identified in a study of post-analysis software for immune sequencing data. This clonotype was seen just once. Its antigen is not known. Study-level findings and limits: Controls had lower frequencies than patients of about 5 TRBV segments, which included TRBV5-6, TRBV5-1 and TRBV20-1.

Unique-molecular-identifier-tagged TCR beta cDNA libraries were used. TCRdb used MiXCR to reprocess the PCR reads, holding one entry per CDR3 protein. The data hold 450,000 or so distinct CDR3 sequences, with roughly 45% observed a single time. The V gene end was trimmed by 5 bases and the J gene end by 1 base; junction bases not matched to a gene: 8. The CDR3 runs to 15 residues. CDR1 and CDR2 from the germline V gene are SGHRS and YFSETQ. This clonotype was obtained from a girl aged 5-17 years with multiple sclerosis. The sample comprised blood. V gene TRBV5-1 combines with J gene TRBJ1-1, with TRBD1 identical over 7 bases. The CDR3 is CASRMKGQPNTEAFF. The CDR3 DNA sequence: TGCGCCAGCAGAATGAAGGGACAGCCGAACACTGAAGCTTTCTTT.